This paragraph reports one T cell receptor (beta chain). The source of the sample is a study of PD-L1 blockade in urothelial cancer. The wider study: As for prior chemotherapy regimens, patients had received 0 to 3. Blood analysis occurred 3 weeks (second dose) and 6 weeks after treatment start.

Every PCR received spiked-in synthetic TCR analog templates. Clones were read by immunoSEQ multiplex PCR, and TCRdb kept only the in-frame ones, dropping some. The sample comprises approximately 38,000 clones, about four fifths of which are singletons, and about 16% rests with the top ten. Germline CDR1 reads MNHNS; CDR2 reads SASEGT. V lost 6 bases, J lost 4 bases, and 14 bases lay in between. This CDR3 spans 14 amino acids. The clonotype comes from a man aged 55-75 years with urothelial cancer. The specimen was PBMCs, collected around atezolizumab (anti-PD-L1) treatment. The gene calls are TRBV6-1 and TRBJ2-3, with TRBD1 as a possible D gene (6 bases). CDR3 in DNA: TGTGCCAGCAGCTTGGACAGTTTAGCAGATACGCAGTATTTT. It translates to CASSLDSLADTQYF.